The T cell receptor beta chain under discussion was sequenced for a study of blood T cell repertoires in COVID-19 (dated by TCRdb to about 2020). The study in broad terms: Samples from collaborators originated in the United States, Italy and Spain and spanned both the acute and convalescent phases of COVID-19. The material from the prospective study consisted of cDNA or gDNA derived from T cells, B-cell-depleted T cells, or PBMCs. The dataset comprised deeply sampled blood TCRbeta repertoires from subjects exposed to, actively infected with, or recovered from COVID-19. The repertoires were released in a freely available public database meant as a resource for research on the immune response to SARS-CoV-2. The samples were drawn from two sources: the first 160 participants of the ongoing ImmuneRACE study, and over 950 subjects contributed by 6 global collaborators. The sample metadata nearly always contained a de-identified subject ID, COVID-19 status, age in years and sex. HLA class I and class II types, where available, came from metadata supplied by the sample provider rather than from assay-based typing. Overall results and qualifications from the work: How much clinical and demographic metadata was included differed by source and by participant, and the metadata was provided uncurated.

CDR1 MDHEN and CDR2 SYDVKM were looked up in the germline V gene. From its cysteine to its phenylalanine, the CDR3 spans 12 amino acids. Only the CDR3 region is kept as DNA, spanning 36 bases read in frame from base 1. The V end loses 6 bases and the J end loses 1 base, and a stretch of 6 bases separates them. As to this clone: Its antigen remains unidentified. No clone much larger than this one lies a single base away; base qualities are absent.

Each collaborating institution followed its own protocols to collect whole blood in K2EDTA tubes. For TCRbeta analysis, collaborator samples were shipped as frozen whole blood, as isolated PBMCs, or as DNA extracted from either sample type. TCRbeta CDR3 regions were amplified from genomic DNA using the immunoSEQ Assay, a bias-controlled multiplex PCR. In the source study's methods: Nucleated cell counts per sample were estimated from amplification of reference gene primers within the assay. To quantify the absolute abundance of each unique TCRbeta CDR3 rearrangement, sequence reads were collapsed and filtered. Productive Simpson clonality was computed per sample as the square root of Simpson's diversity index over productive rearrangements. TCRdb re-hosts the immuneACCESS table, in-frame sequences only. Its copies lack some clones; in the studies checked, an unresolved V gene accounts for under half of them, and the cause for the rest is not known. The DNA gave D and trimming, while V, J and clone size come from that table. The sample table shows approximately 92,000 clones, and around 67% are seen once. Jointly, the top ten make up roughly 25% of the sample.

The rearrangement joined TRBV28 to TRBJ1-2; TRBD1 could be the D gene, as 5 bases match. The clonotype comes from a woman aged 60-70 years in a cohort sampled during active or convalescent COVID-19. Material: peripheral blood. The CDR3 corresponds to CASRTDNYGYTF. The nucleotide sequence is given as TGTGCCAGCAGGACAGATAACTATGGCTACACCTTC.